These T cell receptor beta chains were read from a single sample in a study of blood T cell repertoires in COVID-19. Clones were sequenced by immunoSEQ multiplex PCR, and TCRdb holds only the in-frame ones, with some missing. The sample records 150,000 to 200,000 clones, roughly 76% being singletons. The sample taken for sequencing was peripheral blood. These receptors were taken from a woman in her forties with COVID-19, enrolled during active disease. CDR3s include the opening cysteine and the closing phenylalanine or tryptophan. A D gene is named only where the DNA matches it firmly. Rows give clone size only sometimes, using once, few, many, or a class for an expanded clone.

length	size	V	D	J	CDR3	DNA
16	.	TRBV27	TRBD1	TRBJ1-2	CASSLFGGQGWYGYTF	TGTGCCAGCAGTTTATTTGGGGGACAGGGGTGGTATGGCTACACCTTC
21	.	TRBV10-3	.	TRBJ1-5	CAISESSGKGVGIAGNQPQHF	TGTGCCATCAGTGAGTCTTCGGGGAAGGGTGTTGGGATCGCAGGCAATCAGCCCCAGCATTTT
15	.	TRBV14	.	TRBJ2-2	CASSQAFAHTGELFF	TGTGCCAGCAGCCAAGCATTCGCACATACCGGGGAGCTGTTTTTT
14	.	TRBV3-1/TRBV3-2	TRBD1	TRBJ1-4	CASSPDRANEKLFF	TGTGCCAGCAGCCCGGACAGGGCTAATGAAAAACTGTTTTTT
17	.	TRBV5-6	TRBD2	TRBJ2-2	CASSSGLVNLNTGELFF	TGTGCCAGCAGCTCGGGACTAGTAAATCTTAACACCGGGGAGCTGTTTTTT
13	.	TRBV18	TRBD1	TRBJ1-2	CATSINRGLDYTF	TGTGCCACCTCGATTAACAGGGGGCTCGACTACACCTTC
14	.	TRBV9	.	TRBJ2-7	CASSVGSESYEQYF	TGTGCCAGCAGCGTAGGTAGCGAGAGCTACGAGCAGTACTTC
15	.	TRBV9	.	TRBJ2-3	CASSVGERSTDTQYF	TGTGCCAGCAGCGTAGGTGAGCGGAGCACAGATACGCAGTATTTT
15	.	TRBV18	TRBD1	TRBJ1-3	CASTGTGVSGNTIYF	TGTGCCAGTACCGGGACAGGTGTCTCTGGAAACACCATATATTTT
14	.	TRBV6-6	TRBD1	TRBJ1-2	CASSPQGGTAAVYF	TGTGCCAGCAGTCCACAGGGCGGGACAGCCGCAGTATATTTC
12	.	TRBV5-4	TRBD1	TRBJ1-1	CASSYRGQEAFF	TGTGCCAGCAGCTACAGGGGGCAAGAAGCTTTCTTT
12	.	TRBV19	TRBD2	TRBJ2-1	CATAGANNEQFF	TGTGCCACCGCGGGAGCCAACAATGAGCAGTTCTTC
18	.	TRBV19	.	TRBJ1-2	CASSIDRSRTVPNYGYTF	TGTGCCAGTAGTATAGATAGGTCGCGGACAGTGCCTAACTATGGCTACACCTTC
14	many	TRBV30	TRBD2	TRBJ2-5	CAWRDGLAGDTQYF	TGTGCCTGGAGAGACGGACTAGCGGGAGATACCCAGTACTTC